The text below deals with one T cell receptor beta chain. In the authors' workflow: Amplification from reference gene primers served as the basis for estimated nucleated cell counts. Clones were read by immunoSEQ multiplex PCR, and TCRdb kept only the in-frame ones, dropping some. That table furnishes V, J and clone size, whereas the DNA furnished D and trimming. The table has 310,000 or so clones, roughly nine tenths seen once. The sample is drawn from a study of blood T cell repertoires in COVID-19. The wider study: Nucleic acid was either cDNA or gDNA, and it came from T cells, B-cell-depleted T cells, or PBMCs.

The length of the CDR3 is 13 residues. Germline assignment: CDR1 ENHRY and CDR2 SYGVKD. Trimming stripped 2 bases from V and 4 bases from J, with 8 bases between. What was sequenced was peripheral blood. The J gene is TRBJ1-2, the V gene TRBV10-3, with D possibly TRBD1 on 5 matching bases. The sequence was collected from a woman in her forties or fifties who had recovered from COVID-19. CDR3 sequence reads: CAISEDSVYGYTF. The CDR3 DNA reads TGTGCCATCAGTGAGGACAGTGTCTATGGCTACACCTTC.